Below, one T cell receptor (beta chain) is given with its context. This clone's antigen is unknown. There are no base qualities to consult, and no much larger clone falls within one base. RNA was extracted with the RNeasy kit and roughly 0.5 to 1 ug was reverse transcribed using random hexamers. The immunoSEQ multiplex PCR assay, which covers 54 Vbeta and 13 Jbeta segments, was used to amplify TCR beta CDR3 regions. PCR amplification bias was corrected by using a synthetic template baseline for primer optimization and computational correction. In the paper's pipeline: Only productive sequences were kept, with reads annotated to V, D and J genes according to IMGT and analyzed in immunoSEQ Analyzer. Clonality was calculated as one minus the Shannon entropy normalized by log2 of the number of productive unique sequences. For each patient and control, public and private clones were evaluated within the 100 most prevalent clones. A clone was defined as Susac-specific if it was absent from the healthy and MS cohorts, from 1052 published viral clones and from other ImmuneACCESS disease sequences. The public reads were reanalyzed by TCRdb: fastp trimming at Q25, MiXCR alignment, in-frame beta chains only. CDR3 protein duplicates are merged, each entry listing the most common genes and DNA. For this entry, the V and J calls and clone size follow TCRdb and not the study's own pipeline. The sample has over 100,000 distinct CDR3 sequences on record, roughly 95% of them singletons. Together, the top ten hold roughly 0.13% of the sample.

The record originates from a study of CD8 T cells in Susac syndrome (dated by TCRdb to about 2019). Context from the whole study: Of the Susac syndrome patients who were sequenced, roughly six had clinically active disease and roughly 8 were in clinical remission. At blood withdrawal, Susac syndrome patients were either therapy-naive, taking corticosteroids (in some cases with IVIg as well), or taking IVIg alone. The study used repertoire sequencing to test whether antigen drove CD8+ T cell activation and differentiation in Susac syndrome. General conclusions and limits of the study: The number of individuals in the TCR sequencing and HLA analysis was acknowledged as relatively small. In patients with Susac syndrome, the CD4+ T cell repertoire showed no detectable clonal expansion.

High-throughput TCR beta sequencing profiled peripheral blood CD8+ and CD4+ T cells from healthy donors, Susac syndrome patients and multiple sclerosis patients. The Susac syndrome patients fulfilled recently defined diagnostic criteria for definite or probable disease. Bulk CD8+ and CD4+ T cells were purified magnetically by negative isolation, whereas CD8+ TEMRA cells were enriched by FACS. Blood was collected in EDTA tubes and processed within 24 hours, with PBMCs isolated through density gradient centrifugation. PBMCs intended for TCR sequencing were cryopreserved in liquid nitrogen and were subsequently thawed in a 37 degrees C water bath. The sorted or isolated CD4+, CD8+ and CD8+ TEMRA cells reached a purity of at least 90%. This TCR came from a human donor with Susac syndrome. The sequenced sample was CD4+ T cells from PBMCs.

The nucleotide sequence reads as follows: TGCAGCGTATTTCAGGGGATGTATGGCTACACCTTC. This yields the protein CSVFQGMYGYTF. This receptor chain uses TRBV29-1 and TRBJ1-2; TRBD1 is a weak D gene call, 6 bases matching. From its cysteine to its phenylalanine, the CDR3 spans 12 amino acids. Of all the DNA, just the CDR3 is kept, 36 bases in frame from base 1. V drops 6 bases and J drops 5 bases, leaving 13 bases in between. CDR1 is given as SQVTM and CDR2 as ANQGSEA, both from the germline V gene.